Below are 21 T cell receptor beta chains sequenced from a single sample in a study of PD-1 blockade in classical Hodgkin lymphoma. Every patient experienced relapse after autologous stem cell transplantation, and brentuximab vedotin exposure varied. Using immunoSEQ multiplex PCR, the repertoire was profiled, and TCRdb retains in-frame clones only, with some absent. The sample has about 46,000 clones, 73% seen once. Specimen: peripheral blood mononuclear cells (PBMCs), collected at baseline. These TCRs come from a human donor with classical Hodgkin lymphoma.

The rearrangement uses TRBV5-1 and TRBJ1-1, with no clear D. In germline, CDR1 is SGHRS, CDR2 YFSETQ. The CDR3 loop spans 14 amino acids. The V end lost 4 bases, the J end lost 4 bases, and 14 bases lay between the germline ends. The CDR3 DNA is TGCGCCAGCAGCGATCGGATCAGGCGCACTGAAGCTTTCTTT. It codes for CASSDRIRRTEAFF.

This clone was counted a few times. The J gene is TRBJ1-1, the V gene TRBV5-1, with D unclear. The CDR3 consists of 15 residues. From germline, CDR1 is SGHRS and CDR2 YFSETQ. V was cut by 4 bases and J by 0 bases, with 13 bases left in between. CDR3 loop: CASSLREAVNTEAFF. The CDR3 DNA is TGCGCCAGCAGCCTCCGGGAGGCAGTGAACACTGAAGCTTTCTTT.

The J gene is TRBJ2-3, the V gene TRBV10-2; perhaps TRBD1 as D (5 bases). The germline gives CDR1 WSHSY, CDR2 SAAADI. The CDR3 length is 13 residues. Trimming stripped 3 bases from V and 1 base from J, with 5 bases between. The CDR3 loop is CASSEGGTDTQYF. CDR3 nucleotide sequence: TGCGCCAGCAGTGAAGGGGGCACAGATACGCAGTATTTT.

The V gene is TRBV5-1, the J gene TRBJ2-5; 11 nucleotides agree with TRBD1. The V segment lost 4 bases and the J segment 5 bases; nucleotides outside the gene matches: 10. Germline V lookup: CDR1 SGHRS, CDR2 YFSETQ. CDR3 length: 16 amino acids. Here the CDR3 reads CASSLGQGGSWETQYF. CDR3 sequence (DNA): TGCGCCAGCAGCCTGGGACAGGGGGGTTCGTGGGAGACCCAGTACTTC.

This chain uses TRBV5-1 with TRBJ1-1, with 10 bases matching TRBD1. V was clipped by 0 bases and J by 0 bases; unmatched bases: 5. The CDR3 is 17 amino acids. The germline V gene encodes CDR1 SGHRS and CDR2 YFSETQ. The CDR3 DNA follows: TGCGCCAGCAGCTTGGTCCGACAGGGGGCGATGAACACTGAAGCTTTCTTT. It encodes CASSLVRQGAMNTEAFF.

This chain joins TRBV23-1 and TRBJ1-6; a possible D gene is TRBD1 (5 bases). TRBV23-1 is known as an ORF, though its function is uncertain. This CDR3 has 20 amino acids. Between the trimmed V and J ends, which lost 2 bases and 5 bases, there was a span of 25 bases. The CDR3 sequence is CASSQSRVSLAQYNNSPLHF. DNA for the CDR3: TGCGCCAGCAGTCAAAGCAGGGTTTCTTTGGCCCAATATAATAATTCACCCCTCCACTTT.

In its sample, this clone was seen once. The CDR3 region has the DNA TGTGCCTGGAGTACAGGGTTAGAGGAAAAACTGTTTTTT. It specifies CAWSTGLEEKLFF. V gene TRBV30 combines with J gene TRBJ1-4; a weak D match, TRBD1 (6 bases). Per the germline V gene, CDR1 is GTSNPN and CDR2 is SVGIG (reference sequence). The CDR3 extends over 13 amino acids. V was trimmed by 2 bases and J by 8 bases, leaving 12 bases between them.

The rearrangement uses TRBV6-1 and TRBJ2-3; D is possibly TRBD2 (6 bases). The germline V gene has CDR1 MNHNS and CDR2 SASEGT. V lost 4 bases and J 1 base, leaving 15 bases between the germline ends. This CDR3 has 16 residues. The CDR3, as DNA: TGTGCCAGCAGTGTCTGGGTGGGAGGAGGCACAGATACGCAGTATTTT. It specifies CASSVWVGGGTDTQYF.

This chain connects TRBV2 to TRBJ1-2, with D possibly being TRBD1 (6 bases). V was pared by 2 bases and J by 4 bases, with 8 bases between. The CDR3 has 13 amino acids. Germline lookup yields CDR1 SNHLY and CDR2 FYNNEI. This CDR3 reads CASSEQGSYGYTF. The CDR3 region has the DNA TGTGCCAGCAGTGAACAGGGGAGCTATGGCTACACCTTC.

The chain carries TRBV7-2 and TRBJ2-1; TRBD2 aligns across 12 bases. The V gene's germline CDR1 is SGHTA and CDR2 FQGNSA. This CDR3 comprises 17 residues. The ends lost 0 bases at V and 5 bases at J; junction bases unmatched: 5. The CDR3 loop is CASSLAASGGANNEQFF. As DNA, the CDR3 is TGTGCCAGCAGCTTAGCTGCTAGCGGGGGGGCCAACAATGAGCAGTTCTTC.

This clone has just one count. The rearrangement joins TRBV2 to TRBJ1-6; 10 nucleotides align to TRBD1. In germline, CDR1 is SNHLY, CDR2 FYNNEI. The CDR3 contains 17 residues. Trimming took 6 bases from V and 8 from J; bases not matched to a gene: 13. The CDR3 here is CASSDGTGDFVDSPLHF. In nucleotides, the CDR3 is TGTGCCAGCAGCGATGGGACAGGGGATTTTGTCGATTCACCCCTCCACTTT. The full variable domain, with the rest looked up from reference TRBV2 and TRBJ1-6, is EPEVTQTPSHQVTQMGQEVILRCVPISNHLYFYWYRQILGQKVEFLVSFYNNEISEKSEIFDDQFSVERPDGSNFTLKIRSTKLEDSAMYFCASSDGTGDFVDSPLHFGNGTRLTVT.

The chain couples TRBV7-8 to TRBJ2-2; 8 nucleotides match TRBD1. This CDR3 has 14 residues. V lost 2 bases, J lost 6 bases, and 2 bases stayed unmatched. The germline CDR1 and CDR2 sequences are SGHVS and FQNEAQ. CDR3 DNA: TGTGCCAGCAGCTTATCAGGGGGCCCCGGGGAGCTGTTTTTT. Residues: CASSLSGGPGELFF.

V is TRBV7-6 and J is TRBJ2-5; 10 bases fit TRBD2. The CDR3 extends over 15 amino acids. V was pared by 5 bases and J by 2 bases, with 5 bases of the junction left unmatched. CDR1 and CDR2 from the germline V gene are SGHVS and FNYEAQ. The chain's CDR3 is CASSPGTSEQETQYF. In DNA form, the CDR3 reads TGTGCCAGCAGCCCCGGGACTAGCGAGCAAGAGACCCAGTACTTC.

The chain has TRBV9 and TRBJ2-1; 10 bases are a match to TRBD2. V dropped 0 bases and J dropped 8; count of bases not matched to a gene: 5. Germline CDR1 reads SGDLS; CDR2 reads YYNGEE. The CDR3 loop spans 15 amino acids. This chain's CDR3 is CASSVETSGVHEQFF. For the CDR3, the DNA is TGTGCCAGCAGCGTAGAAACTAGCGGGGTGCATGAGCAGTTCTTC.

This chain links TRBV6-6 with TRBJ1-6, with TRBD1 as a possible D gene (5 bases). V shed 5 bases and J shed 10 bases, with 9 bases lying between them. CDR1 is MNHNY and CDR2 is SVGAGI in the germline V gene (reference sequence). The CDR3 is 12 amino acids. CDR3 coding DNA: TGTGCCAGCAGTGGGGGGGGATCACCCCTCCACTTT. This encodes CASSGGGSPLHF.

The rearrangement links TRBV5-1 to TRBJ1-1; D unclear. The germline CDR1 and CDR2 sequences are SGHRS and YFSETQ. There are 13 residues in the CDR3. The V gene lost 5 bases and the J gene lost 1 base, with 9 bases spanning the gap. CDR3 DNA: TGCGCCAGCAGGCAGGACCCGAACACTGAAGCTTTCTTT. Its protein product is CASRQDPNTEAFF.

The rearrangement joins TRBV6-5 to TRBJ1-2; a weak D match, TRBD1 (5 bases). Germline CDR1 and CDR2: MNHEY and SVGAGI. CDR3 length: 14 residues. The V and J ends lost 0 bases and 3 bases respectively, with 8 bases between them. The CDR3 nucleotides read TGTGCCAGCAGTTACTCCGGGGGGGACTATGGCTACACCTTC. It encodes CASSYSGGDYGYTF.

This sequence joins TRBV6-6 and TRBJ1-2; D is unresolved. Per the germline V gene, CDR1 is MNHNY and CDR2 is SVGAGI (reference sequence). Trimming cost V 8 bases and J 3 bases, with 7 bases left between them. The CDR3 extends over 11 amino acids. The CDR3 here is CASRRDYGYTF. The CDR3 bases are TGTGCCAGCCGAAGGGACTATGGCTACACCTTC.

This clone showed up just a few times. The chain couples TRBV18 to TRBJ1-1; TRBD1 is a possible D gene (5 bases). The CDR3 spans 12 residues. The V end lost 4 bases, the J end lost 11 bases, and 14 bases lay between the germline ends. The V gene's germline CDR1 is KGHSH and CDR2 LQKENI. The CDR3 region has the DNA TGTGCCAGCTCACGAGCCCGGGACGAGGCTTTCTTT. It translates to CASSRARDEAFF.

This rearrangement joins TRBV28 to TRBJ1-5; D not certain. Germline CDR1 and CDR2: MDHEN and SYDVKM. The CDR3 is 16 amino acids. Trimming took off 1 base at V and 4 bases at J, with 14 bases between the two ends. The CDR3 sequence: CASSLLIVGINQPQHF. The DNA for the CDR3 is TGTGCCAGCAGTTTATTAATTGTGGGGATAAATCAGCCCCAGCATTTT.

The chain links TRBV6-6 to TRBJ1-2, with D uncertain. This CDR3 region has 11 residues. Trimming cost V 7 bases and J 5 bases, with 8 bases left between them. Germline CDR1 reads MNHNY; CDR2 reads SVGAGI (reference sequence). CDR3 DNA: TGTGCCAGCACCCGAGGGTATGGCTACACCTTC. This sequence encodes CASTRGYGYTF.